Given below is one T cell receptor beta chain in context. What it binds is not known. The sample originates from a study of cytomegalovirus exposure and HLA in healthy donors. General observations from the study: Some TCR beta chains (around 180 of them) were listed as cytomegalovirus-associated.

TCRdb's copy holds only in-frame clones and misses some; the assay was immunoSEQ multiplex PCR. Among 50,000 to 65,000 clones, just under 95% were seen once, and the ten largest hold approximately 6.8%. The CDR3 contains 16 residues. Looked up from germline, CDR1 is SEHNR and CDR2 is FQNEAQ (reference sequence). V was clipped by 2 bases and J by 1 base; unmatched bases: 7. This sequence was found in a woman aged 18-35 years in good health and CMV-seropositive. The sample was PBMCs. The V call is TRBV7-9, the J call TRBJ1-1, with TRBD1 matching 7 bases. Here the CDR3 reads CASSLQGGTANTEAFF. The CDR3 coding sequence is TGTGCCAGCAGCTTACAGGGTGGGACAGCGAACACTGAAGCTTTCTTT.